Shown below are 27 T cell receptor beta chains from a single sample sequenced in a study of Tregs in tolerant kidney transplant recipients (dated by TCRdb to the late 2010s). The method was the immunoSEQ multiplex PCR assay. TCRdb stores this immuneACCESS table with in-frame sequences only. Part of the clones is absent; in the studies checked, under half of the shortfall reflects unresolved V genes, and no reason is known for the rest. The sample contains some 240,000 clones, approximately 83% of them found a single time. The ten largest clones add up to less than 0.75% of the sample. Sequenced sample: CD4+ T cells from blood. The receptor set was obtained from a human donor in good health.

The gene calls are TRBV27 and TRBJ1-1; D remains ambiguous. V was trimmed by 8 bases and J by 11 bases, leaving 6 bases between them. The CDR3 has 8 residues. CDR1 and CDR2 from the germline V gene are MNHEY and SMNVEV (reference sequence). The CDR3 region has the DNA TGTGCCAGCCCCTGGGCTTTCTTT. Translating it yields CASPWAFF.

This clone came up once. This chain's CDR3 is CSVRQGGGTEAFF. The CDR3 nucleotides are TGCAGCGTCCGACAGGGGGGCGGCACTGAAGCTTTCTTT. The chain has TRBV29-1 and TRBJ1-1; 9 bases align to TRBD1. The germline V gene encodes CDR1 SQVTM and CDR2 ANQGSEA. The CDR3 runs to 13 residues. The V and J ends lost 6 bases and 4 bases, in that order; junction bases with no gene match: 6.

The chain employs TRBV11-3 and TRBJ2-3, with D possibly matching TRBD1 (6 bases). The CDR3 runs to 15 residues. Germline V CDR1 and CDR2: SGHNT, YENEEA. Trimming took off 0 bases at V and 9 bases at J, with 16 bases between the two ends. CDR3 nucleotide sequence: TGTGCCAGCAGCTTAGAGCCTGGGCAGGGGATAACGCAGTATTTT. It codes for CASSLEPGQGITQYF.

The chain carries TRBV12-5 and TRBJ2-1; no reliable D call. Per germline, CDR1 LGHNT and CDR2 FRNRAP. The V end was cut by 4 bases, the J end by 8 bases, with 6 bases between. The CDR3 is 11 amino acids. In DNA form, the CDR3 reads TGTGCTAGTGGTTCATACTATGAGCAGTTCTTC. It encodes CASGSYYEQFF.

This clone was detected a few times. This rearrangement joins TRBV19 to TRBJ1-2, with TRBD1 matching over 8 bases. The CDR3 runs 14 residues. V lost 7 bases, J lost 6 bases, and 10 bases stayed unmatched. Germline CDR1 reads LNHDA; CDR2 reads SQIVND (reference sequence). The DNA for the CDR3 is TGTGCCAGTACCCTACAGGGGGTAGTCAATGGCTACACCTTC. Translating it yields CASTLQGVVNGYTF.

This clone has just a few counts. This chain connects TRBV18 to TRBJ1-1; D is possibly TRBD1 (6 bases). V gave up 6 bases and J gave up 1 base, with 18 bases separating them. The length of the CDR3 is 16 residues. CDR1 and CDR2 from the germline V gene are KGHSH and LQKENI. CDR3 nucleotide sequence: TGTGCCAGCTCCGTGGCGTCGAGCAGGGGGAACACTGAAGCTTTCTTT. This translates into CASSVASSRGNTEAFF.

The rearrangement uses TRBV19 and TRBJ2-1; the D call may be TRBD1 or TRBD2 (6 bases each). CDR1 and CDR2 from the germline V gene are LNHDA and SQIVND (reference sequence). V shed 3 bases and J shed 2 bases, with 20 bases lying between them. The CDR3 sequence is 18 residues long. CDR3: CASSMGGSGPRTYNEQFF. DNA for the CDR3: TGTGCCAGTAGTATGGGGGGCTCAGGACCCCGGACCTACAATGAGCAGTTCTTC.

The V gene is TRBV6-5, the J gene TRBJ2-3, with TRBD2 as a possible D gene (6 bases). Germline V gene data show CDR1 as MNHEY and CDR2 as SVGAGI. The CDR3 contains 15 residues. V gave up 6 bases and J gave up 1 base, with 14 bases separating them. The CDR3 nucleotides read TGTGCCAGCAGGCGTCGATGGGGGGGCACAGATACGCAGTATTTT. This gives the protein CASRRRWGGTDTQYF.

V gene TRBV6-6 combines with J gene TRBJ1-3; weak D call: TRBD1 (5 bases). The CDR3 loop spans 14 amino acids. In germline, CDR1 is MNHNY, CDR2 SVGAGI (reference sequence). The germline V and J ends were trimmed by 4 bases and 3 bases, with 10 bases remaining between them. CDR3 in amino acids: CASSSGTVGNTIYF. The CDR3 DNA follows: TGTGCCAGCAGTTCCGGGACTGTTGGAAACACCATATATTTT.

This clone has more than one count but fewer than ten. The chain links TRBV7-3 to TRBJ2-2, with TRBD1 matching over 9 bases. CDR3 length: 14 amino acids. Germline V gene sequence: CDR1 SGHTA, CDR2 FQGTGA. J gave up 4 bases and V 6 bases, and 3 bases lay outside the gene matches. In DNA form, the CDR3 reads TGTGCCAGCAGACTGGACAGGGGCACCGGGGAGCTGTTTTTT. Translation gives CASRLDRGTGELFF.

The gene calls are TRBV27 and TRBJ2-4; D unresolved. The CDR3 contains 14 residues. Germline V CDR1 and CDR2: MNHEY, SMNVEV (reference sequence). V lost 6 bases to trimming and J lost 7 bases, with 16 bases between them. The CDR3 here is CASRPRAPTNIQYF. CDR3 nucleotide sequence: TGTGCCAGCAGACCCCGGGCCCCGACGAACATTCAGTACTTC.

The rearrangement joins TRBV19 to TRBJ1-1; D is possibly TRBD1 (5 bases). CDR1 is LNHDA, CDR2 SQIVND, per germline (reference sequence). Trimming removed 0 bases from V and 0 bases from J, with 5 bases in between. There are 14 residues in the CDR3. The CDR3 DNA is TGTGCCAGTAGTATAGAGGGGCTGAACACTGAAGCTTTCTTT. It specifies CASSIEGLNTEAFF.

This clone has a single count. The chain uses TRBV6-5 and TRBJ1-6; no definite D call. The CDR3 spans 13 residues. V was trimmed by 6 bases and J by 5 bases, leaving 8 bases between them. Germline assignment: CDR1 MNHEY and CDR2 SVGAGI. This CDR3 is CASRREDNSPLHF. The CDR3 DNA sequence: TGTGCCAGCAGGAGGGAGGATAATTCACCCCTCCACTTT.

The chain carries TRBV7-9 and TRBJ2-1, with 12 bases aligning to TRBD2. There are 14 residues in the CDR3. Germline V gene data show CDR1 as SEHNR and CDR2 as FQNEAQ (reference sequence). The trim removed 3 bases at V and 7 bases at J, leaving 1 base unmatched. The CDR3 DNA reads TGTGCCAGCAGCTTGACTAGCGGGAGTAATGAGCAGTTCTTC. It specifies CASSLTSGSNEQFF.

Written as DNA, the CDR3 is TGTGCCAGCAGTTACTCTTGGGTGAACACTGAAGCTTTCTTT. The encoded protein is CASSYSWVNTEAFF. This sequence joins TRBV6-6 and TRBJ1-1, with D unclear. The CDR3 is made up of 14 amino acids. Between the trimmed V and J ends, which lost 0 bases and 0 bases, there was a span of 5 bases. CDR1 and CDR2 (germline): MNHNY, SVGAGI (reference sequence).

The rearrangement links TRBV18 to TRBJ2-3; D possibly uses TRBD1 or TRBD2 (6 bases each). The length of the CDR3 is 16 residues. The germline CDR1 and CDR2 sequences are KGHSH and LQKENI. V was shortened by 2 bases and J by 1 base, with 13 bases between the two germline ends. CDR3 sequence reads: CASSPRGAAGTDTQYF. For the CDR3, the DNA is TGTGCCAGCTCACCAAGGGGGGCGGCTGGCACAGATACGCAGTATTTT.

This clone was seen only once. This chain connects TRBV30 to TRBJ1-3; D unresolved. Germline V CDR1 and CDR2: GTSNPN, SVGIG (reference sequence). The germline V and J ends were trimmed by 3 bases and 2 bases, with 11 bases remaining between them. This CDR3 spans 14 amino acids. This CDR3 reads CAWSPDTTGNTIYF. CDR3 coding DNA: TGTGCCTGGAGCCCCGACACTACTGGAAACACCATATATTTT.

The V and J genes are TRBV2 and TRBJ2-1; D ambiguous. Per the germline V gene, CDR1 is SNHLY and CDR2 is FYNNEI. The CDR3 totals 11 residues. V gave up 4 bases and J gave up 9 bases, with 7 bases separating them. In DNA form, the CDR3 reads TGTGCCAGCAGTGGCGACGGTGAGCAGTTCTTC. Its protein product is CASSGDGEQFF.

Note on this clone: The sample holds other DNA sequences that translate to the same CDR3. The CDR3 nucleotides read TGTGCCAGCAGTTACATGGGGAACACTGAAGCTTTCTTT. It codes for CASSYMGNTEAFF. The chain is built from TRBV6-5 and TRBJ1-1; D is unclear. Trimming removed 2 bases at V and 1 base at J, with 5 bases between. Germline values: CDR1 MNHEY, CDR2 SVGAGI. CDR3 length: 13 amino acids.

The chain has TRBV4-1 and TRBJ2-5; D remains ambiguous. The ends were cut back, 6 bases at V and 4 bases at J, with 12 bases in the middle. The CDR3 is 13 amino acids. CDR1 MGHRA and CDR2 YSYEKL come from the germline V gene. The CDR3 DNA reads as TGCGCCAGCAGGCATGAAGTGGGAGAGACCCAGTACTTC. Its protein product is CASRHEVGETQYF.

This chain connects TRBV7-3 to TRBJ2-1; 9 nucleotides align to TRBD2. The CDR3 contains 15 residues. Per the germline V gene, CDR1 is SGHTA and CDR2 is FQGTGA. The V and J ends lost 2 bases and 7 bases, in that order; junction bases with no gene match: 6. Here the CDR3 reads CASSLGSGGQNEQFF. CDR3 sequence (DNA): TGTGCCAGCAGCTTAGGGAGCGGGGGGCAGAATGAGCAGTTCTTC.

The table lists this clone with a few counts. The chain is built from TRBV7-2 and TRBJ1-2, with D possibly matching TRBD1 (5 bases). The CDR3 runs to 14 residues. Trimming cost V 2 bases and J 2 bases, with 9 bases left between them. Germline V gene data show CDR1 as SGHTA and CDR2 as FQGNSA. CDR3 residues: CASSLRGGNYGYTF. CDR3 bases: TGTGCCAGCAGCTTACGGGGGGGGAACTATGGCTACACCTTC.

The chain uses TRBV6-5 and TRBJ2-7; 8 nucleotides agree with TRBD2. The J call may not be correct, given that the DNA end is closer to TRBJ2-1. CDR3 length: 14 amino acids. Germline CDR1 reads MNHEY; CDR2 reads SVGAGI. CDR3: CASRAGLASNEQFF. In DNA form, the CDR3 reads TGTGCCAGCAGGGCCGGACTAGCTTCCAATGAGCAGTTCTTC.

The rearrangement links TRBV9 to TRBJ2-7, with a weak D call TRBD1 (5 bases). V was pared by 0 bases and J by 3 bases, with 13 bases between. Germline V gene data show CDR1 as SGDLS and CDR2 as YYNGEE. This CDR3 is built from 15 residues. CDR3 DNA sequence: TGTGCCAGCAGCGTAGGGCAGGGCGTGAACTACGAGCAGTACTTC. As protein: CASSVGQGVNYEQYF.

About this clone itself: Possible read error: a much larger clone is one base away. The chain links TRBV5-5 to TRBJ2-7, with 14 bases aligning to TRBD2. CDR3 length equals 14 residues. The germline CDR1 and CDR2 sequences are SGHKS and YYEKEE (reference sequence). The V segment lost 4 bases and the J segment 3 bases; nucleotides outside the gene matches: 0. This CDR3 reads CASSGTSGGYEQYF. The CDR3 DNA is TGTGCCAGCAGCGGGACTAGCGGGGGCTACGAGCAGTACTTC.

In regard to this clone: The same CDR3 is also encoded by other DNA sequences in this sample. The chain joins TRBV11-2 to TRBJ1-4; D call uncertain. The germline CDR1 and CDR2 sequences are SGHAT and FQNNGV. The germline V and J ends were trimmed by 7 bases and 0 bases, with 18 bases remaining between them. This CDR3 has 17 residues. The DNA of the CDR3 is TGTGCCAGCACCCCGAGGCGGGCCGAAGCAACTAATGAAAAACTGTTTTTT. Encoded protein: CASTPRRAEATNEKLFF.

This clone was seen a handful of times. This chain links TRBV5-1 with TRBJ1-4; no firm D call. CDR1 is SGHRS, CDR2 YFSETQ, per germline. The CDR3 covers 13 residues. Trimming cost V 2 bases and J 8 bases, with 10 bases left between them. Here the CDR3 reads CASSLPGGEKLFF. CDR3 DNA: TGCGCCAGCAGCTTACCCGGAGGGGAAAAACTGTTTTTT.